This T cell receptor (beta chain) was sequenced during a study of cytomegalovirus exposure and HLA in healthy donors. With V trimmed by 7 bases and J by 3 bases, 1 base remained unmatched. This CDR3 is 13 amino acids long. In germline, CDR1 is ENHRY, CDR2 SYGVKD. This clone came up a few times. Vbeta (60) and Jbeta (13) primers were used in the PCR. Here immunoSEQ multiplex PCR was the method, and the copy in TCRdb shows in-frame clones only, minus some. Altogether some 150,000 clones are present, roughly 89% being singletons, with the ten largest covering more than 0.7%. This TCR was recovered from a woman under 40 in good health and CMV-seronegative. The specimen was PBMCs. V gene TRBV10-3 combines with J gene TRBJ1-4; 8 bases are shared with TRBD1. In DNA form, the CDR3 reads TGTGCCATCACCAGGGGGCCTAATGAAAAACTGTTTTTT. Amino acids: CAITRGPNEKLFF.